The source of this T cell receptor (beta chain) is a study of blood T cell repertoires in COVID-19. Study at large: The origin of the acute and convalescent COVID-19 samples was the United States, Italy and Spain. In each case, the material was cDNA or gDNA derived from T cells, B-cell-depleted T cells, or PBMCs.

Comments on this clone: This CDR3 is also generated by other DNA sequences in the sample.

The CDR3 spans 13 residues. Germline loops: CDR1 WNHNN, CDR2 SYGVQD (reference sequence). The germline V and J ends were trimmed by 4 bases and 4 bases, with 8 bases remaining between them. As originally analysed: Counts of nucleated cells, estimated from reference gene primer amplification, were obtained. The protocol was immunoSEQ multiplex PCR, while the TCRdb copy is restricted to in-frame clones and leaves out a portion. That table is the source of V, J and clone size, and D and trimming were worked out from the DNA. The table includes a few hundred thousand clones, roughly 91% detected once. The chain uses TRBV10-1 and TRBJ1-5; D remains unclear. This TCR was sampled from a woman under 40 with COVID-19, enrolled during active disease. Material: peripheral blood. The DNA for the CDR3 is TGCGCCAGCAGTGCCGGTGTTAATCAGCCCCAGCATTTT. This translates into CASSAGVNQPQHF.